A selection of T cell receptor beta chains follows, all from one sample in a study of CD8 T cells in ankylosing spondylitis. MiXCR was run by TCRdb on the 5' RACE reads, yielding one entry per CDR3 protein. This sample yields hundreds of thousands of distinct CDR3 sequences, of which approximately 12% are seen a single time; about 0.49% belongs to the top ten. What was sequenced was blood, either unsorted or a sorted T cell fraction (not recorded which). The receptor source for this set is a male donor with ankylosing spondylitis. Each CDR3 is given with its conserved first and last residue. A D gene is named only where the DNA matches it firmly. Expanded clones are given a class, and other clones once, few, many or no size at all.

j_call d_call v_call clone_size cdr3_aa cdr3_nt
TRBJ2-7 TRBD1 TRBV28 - CASSLTRGQGLFEQYF TGTGCCAGCAGTTTAACCCGGGGACAGGGTTTGTTCGAGCAGTACTTC
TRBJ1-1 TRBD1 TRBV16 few CASSPRQGGAEAFF TGTGCCAGCAGCCCGAGACAGGGAGGGGCTGAAGCTTTCTTT
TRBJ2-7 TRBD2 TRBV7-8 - CASSLPGTSAFTYEQYF TGTGCCAGCAGCCTACCAGGGACTAGCGCGTTCACCTACGAGCAGTACTTC
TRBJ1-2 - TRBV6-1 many CASTPTEAYGYTF TGTGCCAGCACCCCCACGGAGGCCTATGGCTACACCTTC
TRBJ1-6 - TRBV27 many CASSYRDNSPLHF TGTGCCAGCAGTTACAGGGATAATTCACCCCTCCACTTT
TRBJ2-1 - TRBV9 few CASSVGAAYNEQFF TGTGCCAGCAGCGTGGGGGCAGCCTACAATGAGCAGTTCTTC
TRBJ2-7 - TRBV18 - CASSPRTIHEQYF TGTGCCAGCTCACCAAGGACGATCCACGAGCAGTACTTC
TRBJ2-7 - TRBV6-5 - CASSYSGGFNYEQYF TGTGCCAGCAGTTACTCGGGCGGATTCAACTACGAGCAGTACTTC
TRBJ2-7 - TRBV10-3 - CAISELMGRQDFYEQYF TGTGCCATCAGTGAGTTAATGGGTCGGCAGGATTTTTACGAGCAGTACTTC
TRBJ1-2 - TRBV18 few CASSPREALSYGYTF TGTGCCAGCTCACCACGGGAGGCATTGAGCTATGGCTACACCTTC
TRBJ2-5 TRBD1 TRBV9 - CASSVAIRDRGQETQYF TGTGCCAGCAGCGTAGCGATTCGGGACAGGGGGCAAGAGACCCAGTACTTC
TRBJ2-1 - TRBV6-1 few CASSRLGDALLGNEQFF TGTGCCAGCTCACGACTAGGGGACGCGCTTCTTGGAAATGAGCAGTTCTTC
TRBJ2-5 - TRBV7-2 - CASSPMLRGGQETQYF TGTGCCAGCAGCCCTATGTTGAGGGGGGGTCAAGAGACCCAGTACTTC
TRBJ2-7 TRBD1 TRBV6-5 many CASSLTGGRYEQYF TGTGCCAGCAGTTTAACAGGGGGAAGATACGAGCAGTACTTC
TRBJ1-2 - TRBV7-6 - CASSYYRDANYGYTF TGTGCCAGCAGCTATTACCGGGACGCTAACTATGGCTACACCTTC
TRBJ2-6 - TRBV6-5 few CASSYRAFPGANVLTF TGTGCCAGCAGTTACCGGGCCTTTCCTGGGGCCAACGTCCTGACTTTC
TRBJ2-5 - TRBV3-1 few CASSQDPGGFQETQYF TGTGCCAGCAGCCAAGATCCAGGAGGATTCCAAGAGACCCAGTACTTC
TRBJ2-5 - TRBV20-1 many CSAKLGGNQFEESETQYF TGCAGTGCTAAACTAGGGGGGAACCAGTTCGAAGAGAGTGAGACCCAGTACTTC
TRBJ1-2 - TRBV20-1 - CSALQDVNYGYTF TGCAGTGCTCTCCAGGACGTAAACTATGGCTACACCTTC